The 21 T cell receptor beta chains below come from one sample, sequenced in a study of Ad26.COV2.S vaccination and SARS-CoV-2 variants. The treatment here: 19 received Ad26.COV2.S at low or high dose, single or two shots; about 5 received placebo; per-sample allocation not given. On day 63 after the first injection, vaccine and placebo recipients gave samples. Assay used: immunoSEQ multiplex PCR; TCRdb lists only in-frame clones, some missing. The top ten clones hold nearly 3% of a sample with around 270,000 clones, roughly 87% of them seen once. Material: peripheral blood, obtained in a trial of Ad26.COV2.S vaccine versus placebo. These receptors were obtained from a person aged 18 to 65 who received the Ad26.COV2.S COVID-19 vaccine or a placebo.

V is TRBV19 and J is TRBJ1-1; 7 nucleotides align to TRBD1. The CDR3 has 14 amino acids. The germline CDR1 and CDR2 sequences are LNHDA and SQIVND (reference sequence). V was clipped by 6 bases and J by 1 base; unmatched bases: 5. The CDR3 nucleotides are TGTGCCAGTAGGAAAGGGACAGCGAACACTGAAGCTTTCTTT. Translating it yields CASRKGTANTEAFF. Based on the CDR3 plus reference TRBV19 and TRBJ1-1, the full variable domain is DGGITQSPKYLFRKEGQNVTLSCEQNLNHDAMYWYRQDPGQGLRLIYYSQIVNDFQKGDIAEGYSVSREKKESFPLTVTSAQKNPTAFYLCASRKGTANTEAFFGQGTRLTVV.

V gene TRBV6-4 combines with J gene TRBJ2-2, with D perhaps matching TRBD1 (6 bases). Germline CDR1 MRHNA, CDR2 SNTAGT. The CDR3 has 13 amino acids. V lost 3 bases to trimming and J lost 7 bases, with 9 bases between them. This chain's CDR3 is CASSETGFGELFF. CDR3 bases: TGTGCCAGCAGTGAAACAGGGTTCGGGGAGCTGTTTTTT.

The CDR3 loop reads CSASEGMQFF. The CDR3 region has the DNA TGCAGTGCGAGCGAAGGGATGCAGTTCTTC. This chain connects TRBV20-1 to TRBJ2-1; D is uncertain. Germline CDR1 DFQATT, CDR2 SNEGSKA (reference sequence). V was cut by 6 bases and J by 12 bases, with 12 bases left in between. CDR3 size: 10 residues.

The chain employs TRBV7-8 and TRBJ1-1, with no clear D. The CDR3 is made up of 16 amino acids. V was shortened by 5 bases and J by 1 base, with 17 bases between the two germline ends. CDR1 and CDR2 from the germline V gene are SGHVS and FQNEAQ. CDR3 sequence reads: CASSATGLTRNTEAFF. Here the CDR3 DNA reads TGTGCCAGCAGCGCAACGGGCCTAACTAGGAACACTGAAGCTTTCTTT.

The chain has TRBV9 and TRBJ1-2; D is possibly TRBD1 (6 bases). The CDR3 extends over 14 amino acids. V was clipped by 0 bases and J by 2 bases, with 8 bases between them. Germline values: CDR1 SGDLS, CDR2 YYNGEE. The CDR3 DNA is TGTGCCAGCAGCGTAGAGGGGGGCAACTATGGCTACACCTTC. Protein sequence: CASSVEGGNYGYTF. The full variable domain, completed using reference TRBV9 and TRBJ1-2, is DSGVTQTPKHLITATGQRVTLRCSPRSGDLSVYWYQQSLDQGLQFLIQYYNGEERAKGNILERFSAQQFPDLHSELNLSSLELGDSALYFCASSVEGGNYGYTFGSGTRLTVV.

The chain carries TRBV5-1 and TRBJ1-5; D gene uncertain. The CDR3 contains 13 residues. Trimming cost V 1 base and J 5 bases, with 7 bases left between them. The germline V gene has CDR1 SGHRS and CDR2 YFSETQ. CDR3 bases: TGCGCCAGCAGCTTGCGCGGTGATCAGCCCCAGCATTTT. Translated, it gives CASSLRGDQPQHF.

The V gene is TRBV6-2 or TRBV6-3, the J gene TRBJ1-2; 8 nucleotides line up with TRBD1. The germline gives CDR1 MNHEY, CDR2 SVGEGT. The CDR3 is 16 amino acids. Losses at the gene ends were 0 bases for V and 5 bases for J; bases not matched to a gene: 8. The DNA of the CDR3 is TGTGCCAGCAGTTACTCGGGACAGGCTGAACATTATGGCTACACCTTC. Encoded protein: CASSYSGQAEHYGYTF.

The CDR3 loop reads CASSRGERGALSGNTIYF. The CDR3 DNA is TGCGCCAGCAGCCGAGGCGAAAGGGGGGCCCTCTCTGGAAACACCATATATTTT. This chain joins TRBV4-1 and TRBJ1-3, with D possibly TRBD1 on 6 matching bases. This CDR3 has 18 residues. Per the germline V gene, CDR1 is MGHRA and CDR2 is YSYEKL. V lost 4 bases, J lost 0 bases, and 19 bases lay in between.

This chain joins TRBV4-2 and TRBJ1-4; D gene uncertain. The CDR3 consists of 15 residues. V gave up 0 bases and J gave up 7 bases, with 12 bases separating them. Germline CDR1 reads LGHNA; CDR2 reads YNFKEQ. DNA for the CDR3: TGTGCCAGCAGCCAAGAGTTACGGGCCGGTGAAAAACTGTTTTTT. Protein: CASSQELRAGEKLFF.

J is TRBJ1-3 and V is TRBV12-3 or TRBV12-4; D call uncertain. Trimming took 3 bases from V and 1 from J, leaving 4 bases between them. The CDR3 has 13 amino acids. The CDR3 is CASSLGSGNTIYF. The CDR3 region has the DNA TGTGCCAGCAGTTTGGGATCTGGAAACACCATATATTTT.

The chain recombines TRBV7-2 with TRBJ2-1, with 8 bases matching TRBD2. The germline gives CDR1 SGHTA, CDR2 FQGNSA. V dropped 4 bases and J dropped 7; count of bases not matched to a gene: 15. The CDR3 sequence is 17 residues long. The CDR3 sequence: CASSSRGSGDPRNEQFF. CDR3 DNA sequence: TGTGCCAGCAGCTCCCGTGGTAGCGGGGACCCAAGGAATGAGCAGTTCTTC.

CDR3 sequence: CASSISINRDGYTF. In DNA, the CDR3 is TGTGCCAGCAGTATCAGTATTAATAGGGATGGCTACACCTTC. The genes are TRBV6-5 and TRBJ1-2; D gene unclear. This CDR3 comprises 14 residues. Looked up from germline, CDR1 is MNHEY and CDR2 is SVGAGI. V shed 5 bases and J shed 6 bases, with 16 bases lying between them.

The chain has TRBV10-3 and TRBJ2-2, with D uncertain. The V gene's germline CDR1 is ENHRY and CDR2 SYGVKD. Between the trimmed V and J ends, which lost 3 bases and 1 base, there was a span of 15 bases. CDR3 size: 17 residues. For the CDR3, the DNA is TGTGCCATCAGTGATAGTGGTTTACCCCAGAACACCGGGGAGCTGTTTTTT. The encoded protein is CAISDSGLPQNTGELFF.

In this sample, this clone turned up once. The CDR3 here is CASIRDRGDTEAFF. The CDR3 bases are TGTGCCAGCATTAGGGACAGGGGTGACACTGAAGCTTTCTTT. The chain has TRBV6-5 and TRBJ1-1, with 10 bases that match TRBD1. Trimming took 7 bases from V and 3 from J; bases not matched to a gene: 5. The germline V gene has CDR1 MNHEY and CDR2 SVGAGI. CDR3 length: 14 amino acids.

The gene calls are TRBV7-9 and TRBJ2-7, with D possibly called TRBD1 or TRBD2 (5 bases each). Between the trimmed V and J ends, which lost 0 bases and 2 bases, there was a span of 11 bases. The CDR3 length is 15 residues. CDR1 SEHNR and CDR2 FQNEAQ come from the germline V gene (reference sequence). CDR3 protein: CASSLAGTVTYEQYF. As DNA, the CDR3 is TGTGCCAGCAGCTTAGCCGGGACGGTTACCTACGAGCAGTACTTC.

The rearrangement joins TRBV11-3 to TRBJ2-1, with 12 bases that match TRBD2. Germline V lookup: CDR1 SGHNT, CDR2 YENEEA. The CDR3 contains 15 residues. The ends lost 5 bases at V and 12 bases at J; junction bases unmatched: 11. The CDR3 DNA is TGTGCCAGCAGCGTCCGGACTAGCGGGACCTTCACGCAGTTCTTC. Amino acid sequence: CASSVRTSGTFTQFF.

The chain joins TRBV5-1 to TRBJ2-1, with D perhaps matching TRBD1 (6 bases). Germline-derived CDR1 and CDR2 are SGHRS and YFSETQ. This CDR3 is 15 amino acids long. The V end lost 4 bases, the J end lost 9 bases, and 20 bases lay between the germline ends. The CDR3 region has the DNA TGCGCCAGCAGCCCAGGGACACTCCAGGTGGGTGAGCAGTTCTTC. It translates to CASSPGTLQVGEQFF.

About this clone itself: Other DNA sequences in the sample encode the same CDR3. The chain couples TRBV30 to TRBJ2-3; D uncertain. V was shortened by 0 bases and J by 2 bases, with 6 bases between the two germline ends. This CDR3 is built from 13 residues. CDR1 is GTSNPN, CDR2 SVGIG, per germline (reference sequence). The CDR3 is CAWSVGSTDTQYF. The CDR3 DNA reads as TGTGCCTGGAGTGTGGGATCCACAGATACGCAGTATTTT.

The V gene is TRBV19, the J gene TRBJ1-1, with D possibly matching TRBD1 (6 bases). The CDR3 sequence is 18 residues long. The V end was cut by 4 bases, the J end by 0 bases, with 21 bases between. CDR1 is LNHDA, CDR2 SQIVND, per germline (reference sequence). CDR3 residues: CASSTEETGWGVNTEAFF. The CDR3, as DNA: TGTGCCAGTAGTACCGAGGAGACAGGTTGGGGAGTGAACACTGAAGCTTTCTTT.

The gene calls are TRBV27 and TRBJ2-1, with 9 bases identical to TRBD2. The V gene end was trimmed by 5 bases and the J gene end by 3 bases; junction bases not matched to a gene: 8. CDR3 length equals 16 residues. Germline-derived CDR1 and CDR2 are MNHEY and SMNVEV (reference sequence). CDR3 amino acids: CASSPGGAGGYNEQFF. In nucleotides, the CDR3 is TGTGCCAGCAGTCCTGGGGGAGCGGGGGGCTACAATGAGCAGTTCTTC.

CDR3 in amino acids: CASSQRTDNYGYTF. CDR3 DNA: TGTGCCAGCTCCCAAAGGACGGATAACTATGGCTACACCTTC. V is TRBV18 and J is TRBJ1-2; D uncertain. CDR1 KGHSH and CDR2 LQKENI come from the germline V gene. Trimming took 6 bases from V and 1 from J, leaving 12 bases between them. The CDR3 is 14 amino acids.